Reported below is one T cell receptor (beta chain). Its cognate antigen is unknown. TCRdb reanalysed the reads using MiXCR and keeps one entry per CDR3 protein. This sample has 450,000 to 550,000 distinct CDR3 sequences; approximately 46% occur once, and the top ten carry around two fifths. The sample belongs to a study of T cell repertoires in cytomegalovirus infection. The overall study: The authors relied on CMV epitopes, both recently identified HLA-C-restricted and well-studied HLA-B-restricted. Both CMV infection and a matching HLA type were indicated by public TCR beta signatures.

Trimming removed 2 bases from V and 6 bases from J, with 8 bases in between. The CDR3 spans 13 residues. Germline V gene sequence: CDR1 SGHVS, CDR2 FNYEAQ. The sequences come from cultured PBMCs, collected from culture after CMV antigen stimulation. The V call is TRBV7-6, the J call TRBJ1-5; D uncertain. The origin of this receptor is a human donor in good health (CMV status not recorded). Some clones in this sample may be carry-over from other donors' samples. CDR3 in amino acids: CASSLFAGQPQHF. The CDR3 DNA follows: TGTGCCAGCAGCTTATTCGCGGGTCAGCCCCAGCATTTT.